This T cell receptor (beta chain) was documented in a study of blood T cell repertoires in COVID-19 (TCRdb year 2020). For the wider study: Collaborator samples came from the United States, Italy and Spain and covered acute and convalescent phases of COVID-19. The dataset comprised deeply sampled blood TCRbeta repertoires from subjects exposed to, actively infected with, or recovered from COVID-19. A de-identified subject ID, COVID-19 status, age in years and sex were almost always included in the sample metadata. The prospective study material was composed of cDNA or gDNA derived from T cells, B-cell-depleted T cells, or PBMCs. The repertoires were released in a freely available public database meant as a resource for research on the immune response to SARS-CoV-2. Where available, HLA class I and class II types were obtained from metadata supplied by the sample provider rather than from assay-based typing. The samples were drawn from the first 160 participants of the ongoing ImmuneRACE study and from 950 to 1,500 subjects provided by 6 global collaborators.

This clone was recorded a few times. Its antigen specificity is not known. Base-call qualities are not available, and no considerably larger clone is one nucleotide away. The CDR3 contains 13 residues, cysteine and phenylalanine counted. The kept DNA is CDR3 alone, 39 bases in frame from the first base. V loses 6 bases of germline sequence and J loses 4 bases, and the interval between the two ends is 10 bases. The germline V gene sets CDR1 to MNHEY and CDR2 to SVGAGI. TCRbeta CDR3 regions were amplified from genomic DNA using the immunoSEQ Assay, a bias-controlled multiplex PCR. The study's own analysis went as follows. Nucleated cell counts per sample were estimated from amplification of reference gene primers within the assay. To quantify the absolute abundance of each unique TCRbeta CDR3 rearrangement, sequence reads were collapsed and filtered. For each sample, productive Simpson clonality was calculated as the square root of Simpson's diversity index across productive rearrangements. Imported from immuneACCESS, the table was reduced by TCRdb to in-frame sequences with V and J called. These copies leave out some clones; in studies compared against another copy, an unresolved V gene accounts for under half, and the cause of the remainder is not known. V and J calls and clone size come straight from that table; D and trimming were deduced from the DNA. A total of 300,000 to 350,000 clones appear in this sample, about nine tenths of them only once. The ten biggest clones cover more than 2% of the sample.

Paper-wide results and their limitations: The amount of clinical and demographic metadata varied by source and participant and was provided uncurated.

Whole blood was collected in K2EDTA tubes by collaborating institutions according to the institutions' own protocols. For TCRbeta analysis, collaborator samples were shipped as frozen whole blood, as isolated PBMCs, or as DNA extracted from either sample type. The chain is made from TRBV6-5 and TRBJ1-5; perhaps TRBD1 is the D gene, with 5 bases matching. The sequence came from a man between 18 and 35 years old with active or convalescent COVID-19. Specimen: peripheral blood. Read as DNA, the sequence is TGTGCCAGCAGGAGTGGGGCTAATCAGCCCCAGCATTTT. Its coded protein is CASRSGANQPQHF.